Below, 7 T cell receptor beta chains from the same sample are listed, as sequenced in a study of shared clonotypes between healthy human individuals (dated by TCRdb to the early 2020s). Receptors were amplified or captured by the immunoSEQ multiplex PCR assay. The table was pulled from immuneACCESS by TCRdb, which kept in-frame rearrangements only. Such tables lose some clones; where checked, under half of the loss comes from unresolved V genes, and the rest has no known cause. This sample has 400,000 or so clones in its table, and around 96% of those were observed once. Jointly, the top ten make up less than 0.35% of the sample. Material for sequencing was memory CD8+ T cells sorted from blood. The sample's cell subset or site label, decoded: CD45RO+ cells pooled with CCR7-negative TemRA cells. These receptors were obtained from a young man in good health.

The chain carries TRBV19 and TRBJ1-3; the D is unclear. Per germline, CDR1 LNHDA and CDR2 SQIVND (reference sequence). Trimming left V 4 bases short and J 0 bases short, with 7 bases between. The length of the CDR3 is 14 residues. In nucleotides, the CDR3 is TGTGCCAGTAGTAAGGTTGCCTCTGGAAACACCATATATTTT. Residues: CASSKVASGNTIYF.

This chain links TRBV7-3 with TRBJ2-7; D unclear. Germline values: CDR1 SGHTA, CDR2 FQGTGA. V was pared by 1 base and J by 0 bases, with 7 bases between. This CDR3 comprises 14 residues. The CDR3 is CASSLKASSYEQYF. CDR3 DNA: TGTGCCAGCAGCTTAAAGGCCAGCTCCTACGAGCAGTACTTC.

This chain uses TRBV9 with TRBJ2-2; 7 nucleotides align to TRBD2. This CDR3 has 16 residues. After removal of 2 bases from V and 3 bases from J, the junction contained 7 bases not matched to a gene. Looked up from germline, CDR1 is SGDLS and CDR2 is YYNGEE. The CDR3 sequence: CASSVTGRADTGELFF. CDR3 DNA sequence: TGTGCCAGCAGCGTCACGGGGAGGGCCGACACCGGGGAGCTGTTTTTT.

This clone showed up just once. This chain uses TRBV11-2 with TRBJ1-1; D remains unclear. V lost 5 bases, J lost 0 bases, and 7 bases lay in between. CDR3 length: 13 residues. Germline assignment: CDR1 SGHAT and CDR2 FQNNGV. In nucleotides, the CDR3 is TGTGCCAGCAGCGTACAGCTGAACACTGAAGCTTTCTTT. This codes for CASSVQLNTEAFF.

This clone was picked up a small number of times. The V and J genes are TRBV29-1 and TRBJ1-1; perhaps TRBD1 as D (5 bases). Trimming stripped 4 bases from V and 3 bases from J, with 15 bases between. CDR3 length: 14 residues. From germline, CDR1 is SQVTM and CDR2 ANQGSEA. The CDR3 region is CSVGSRLGDTEAFF. DNA of the CDR3: TGCAGCGTTGGGTCTCGACTAGGGGACACTGAAGCTTTCTTT.

The chain recombines TRBV30 with TRBJ1-2; 7 bases map to TRBD1. This CDR3 contains 13 residues. With 4 bases clipped from V and 7 bases from J, the junction kept 9 bases outside the gene matches. Germline CDR1 and CDR2: GTSNPN and SVGIG (reference sequence). CDR3 protein: CAWNRQGGTGYTF. The CDR3 region has the DNA TGTGCCTGGAACAGACAGGGAGGGACTGGCTACACCTTC. The full variable domain, completed using reference TRBV30 and TRBJ1-2, is SQTIHQWPATLVQPVGSPLSLECTVEGTSNPNLYWYRQAAGRGLQLLFYSVGIGQISSEVPQNLSASRPQDRQFILSSKKLLLSDSGFYLCAWNRQGGTGYTFGSGTRLTVV.

This chain uses TRBV5-1 with TRBJ1-2, with TRBD1 matching over 10 bases. This CDR3 spans 17 amino acids. Germline V CDR1 and CDR2: SGHRS, YFSETQ. The V and J ends lost 0 bases and 4 bases, in that order; junction bases with no gene match: 9. The CDR3 region has the DNA TGCGCCAGCAGCTTGGCTCACGCGACAGGGGGCCCCTATGGCTACACCTTC. As protein: CASSLAHATGGPYGYTF.